This T cell receptor (beta chain) was profiled in a study of shared clonotypes between healthy human individuals. Germline-derived CDR1 and CDR2 are SQVTM and ANQGSEA. Trimming removed 3 bases from V and 1 base from J, with 9 bases in between. The CDR3 spans 13 residues. Libraries were prepared by immunoSEQ multiplex PCR; TCRdb keeps only in-frame clonotypes and omits some of them. The sample holds about 79,000 clones, 60% to 65% seen once. The chain recombines TRBV29-1 with TRBJ1-1, with a weak D call TRBD1 (6 bases). The receptor was derived from a man younger than 40 in good health. The sequencing sample was made of memory CD8+ T cells sorted from blood. Subset described: CD45RO+ cells pooled with CCR7-negative TemRA cells. CDR3 residues: CSVERGANTEAFF. The CDR3 bases are TGCAGCGTTGAGAGGGGGGCGAACACTGAAGCTTTCTTT.